The subject of this entry is one TCR beta chain. The target antigen is unknown. The CDR3 runs to 11 residues. Deletions cut 6 bases from V and 8 bases from J, with 13 bases between. Germline-derived CDR1 and CDR2 are GTSNPN and SVGIG (reference sequence). Documented treatment: oral pan-JAK inhibitor, 5-10 mg twice daily. Both CD4+ and CD8+ T cells were separated by sorting PBMCs. The data derive from a study of CD8+ T cells in alopecia areata. Study in general: Oral tofacitinib, 5 to 10 mg twice daily, was given in an open-label trial. The study's findings and limits: Under tofacitinib, fewer expanded CD8+ clones appeared among the top 100 scalp clones. Higher clonality and more expanded CD8+ clones appeared in lesional than normal scalp.

It was cDNA, reverse transcribed from extracted RNA, that served as the sequencing template. Some clones are missing from TCRdb's copy, which holds only in-frame ones; the method was immunoSEQ multiplex PCR. The table has some 130,000 clones, around 50% seen once; the top ten hold less than 20%. The source was CD8+ T cells sorted from blood, collected at week 4, from a patient treated with tofacitinib. The source is a human donor with alopecia areata. The chain joins TRBV30 to TRBJ1-2; no definite D call. CDR3 loop: CACVDLRGYTF. The CDR3, as DNA: TGTGCCTGCGTAGACCTTCGGGGCTACACCTTC.